The 12 T cell receptor beta chains presented below share a single source sample, sequenced in a study of beta chain features in type 1 diabetes. All of the isolated RNA was reverse transcribed, so expressed TCRB transcripts were sequenced. The method was immunoSEQ multiplex PCR; TCRdb's version includes in-frame clones alone and lacks a portion of them. This sample has 250,000 to 350,000 clones, with 14% found just once. Sequencing used central memory CD4+ T cells from blood. The receptor source for this set is a man younger than 45 in good health.

This sequence joins TRBV30 and TRBJ2-3; TRBD1 matches at 8 bases. Germline V gene sequence: CDR1 GTSNPN, CDR2 SVGIG (reference sequence). Unmatched junction bases numbered 15, after V lost 3 bases and J lost 4 bases. The CDR3 length is 17 residues. CDR3 residues: CAWSHPRDRSKPDTQYF. In DNA, the CDR3 is TGTGCCTGGAGCCATCCCAGGGACAGGTCAAAACCAGATACGCAGTATTTT. Using reference TRBV30 and TRBJ2-3 for the parts outside the CDR3, the full variable domain is SQTIHQWPATLVQPVGSPLSLECTVEGTSNPNLYWYRQAAGRGLQLLFYSVGIGQISSEVPQNLSASRPQDRQFILSSKKLLLSDSGFYLCAWSHPRDRSKPDTQYFGPGTRLTVL.

The sample holds a few counts of this clone. The chain carries TRBV7-9 and TRBJ1-2; 7 positions match TRBD1. V lost 5 bases and J lost 5; bases outside the gene matches: 17. The V gene's germline CDR1 is SEHNR and CDR2 FQNEAQ (reference sequence). The CDR3 runs to 17 residues. The CDR3 spells CASSGTTTGSTLYGYTF. The DNA of the CDR3 is TGTGCCAGCAGCGGGACGACGACAGGGTCAACACTTTATGGCTACACCTTC. Drawing the rest from reference TRBV7-9 and TRBJ1-2, the complete variable domain is DTGVSQNPRHKITKRGQNVTFRCDPISEHNRLYWYRQTLGQGPEFLTYFQNEAQLEKSRLLSDRFSAERPKGSFSTLEIQRTEQGDSAMYLCASSGTTTGSTLYGYTFGSGTRLTVV.

This clone showed up just a few times. J is TRBJ2-1 and V is TRBV11-1; D gene ambiguous. The germline V gene has CDR1 SGHAT and CDR2 FQDESV (reference sequence). The CDR3 is made up of 14 amino acids. Trimming stripped 5 bases from V and 4 bases from J, with 12 bases between. CDR3 sequence (DNA): TGTGCCAGCAGCCCTCGCACACGTTACAATGAGCAGTTCTTC. It encodes CASSPRTRYNEQFF. Complete variable domain (other parts from reference TRBV11-1 and TRBJ2-1): EAEVAQSPRYKITEKSQAVAFWCDPISGHATLYWYRQILGQGPELLVQFQDESVVDDSQLPKDRFSAERLKGVDSTLKIQPAELGDSAMYLCASSPRTRYNEQFFGPGTRLTVL.

The rearrangement uses TRBV13 and TRBJ1-5; a weak D match, TRBD1 (5 bases). Germline loops: CDR1 PRHDT, CDR2 FYEKMQ (reference sequence). The CDR3 is 12 amino acids. V lost 1 base to trimming and J lost 8 bases, with 6 bases between them. The CDR3 spells CASSLEGEPQHF. CDR3 DNA: TGTGCCAGCAGCTTAGAAGGGGAGCCCCAGCATTTT.

The CDR3 sequence is CASLGQEGYGYTF. CDR3 in DNA: TGCGCCAGCCTGGGACAGGAGGGATATGGCTACACCTTC. The rearrangement joins TRBV5-1 to TRBJ1-2; 8 bases agree with TRBD1. The ends lost 7 bases at V and 5 bases at J; junction bases unmatched: 7. The CDR3 is 13 residues long. Germline lookup yields CDR1 SGHRS and CDR2 YFSETQ.

In this sample, this clone turned up many times. The chain combines TRBV18 with TRBJ1-1; D possibly corresponds to TRBD1 (6 bases). The V and J ends lost 3 bases and 5 bases respectively, with 16 bases between them. The CDR3 totals 15 residues. The germline CDR1 and CDR2 sequences are KGHSH and LQKENI. The CDR3 coding sequence is TGTGCCAGCTCACCTAACCCGCGAGGGGGGACTGAAGCTTTCTTT. Translating gives CASSPNPRGGTEAFF.

The genes are TRBV6-5 and TRBJ1-5; D gene uncertain. V was clipped by 0 bases and J by 0 bases, with 6 bases between them. The length of the CDR3 is 15 residues. CDR1 and CDR2 from the germline V gene are MNHEY and SVGAGI. In nucleotides, the CDR3 is TGTGCCAGCAGTTACTCGACGCATAGCAATCAGCCCCAGCATTTT. The encoded protein is CASSYSTHSNQPQHF.

V gene TRBV7-2 combines with J gene TRBJ1-2; 9 bases agree with TRBD1. The germline gives CDR1 SGHTA, CDR2 FQGNSA. The V and J ends lost 1 base and 9 bases, in that order; junction bases with no gene match: 6. The CDR3 consists of 14 residues. The CDR3 reads CASSLVGTGSRYTF. CDR3 bases: TGTGCCAGCAGCTTAGTGGGGACAGGGTCGCGCTACACCTTC.

This clone was counted a few times. The genes are TRBV7-2 and TRBJ2-2; D is undetermined. This CDR3 spans 13 amino acids. Germline V gene data show CDR1 as SGHTA and CDR2 as FQGNSA. Trimming took off 3 bases at V and 1 base at J, with 3 bases between the two ends. The CDR3 nucleotides read TGTGCCAGCAGCTTCTTGAACACCGGGGAGCTGTTTTTT. It codes for CASSFLNTGELFF.

The J gene is TRBJ1-3, the V gene TRBV14; D may be TRBD1 (5 bases). The CDR3 runs to 19 residues. CDR1 and CDR2 (germline): SGHDN, FVKESK. V was pared by 0 bases and J by 2 bases, with 20 bases between. The CDR3 DNA is TGTGCCAGCAGCCAAGAGGGACGCTCTCCTTACTCGGCTGGAAACACCATATATTTT. This translates into CASSQEGRSPYSAGNTIYF.

The chain couples TRBV5-6 to TRBJ2-2; D perhaps matches TRBD1 (6 bases). The ends were cut back, 1 base at V and 7 bases at J, with 17 bases in the middle. The CDR3 covers 16 residues. Germline CDR1 and CDR2: SGHDT and YYEEEE. The chain's CDR3 is CASSLSLGQPYGELFF. CDR3 nucleotides: TGTGCCAGCAGCTTGTCTTTGGGACAACCCTACGGGGAGCTGTTTTTT.

This clone was picked up a small number of times. This chain connects TRBV10-2 to TRBJ1-2; possible D gene TRBD1, 6 bases. This CDR3 has 14 amino acids. Germline V gives CDR1 WSHSY, CDR2 SAAADI. Trimming left V 0 bases short and J 8 bases short, with 13 bases between. Here the CDR3 reads CASSESRQGLGYTF. CDR3 bases: TGCGCCAGCAGTGAGTCGAGGCAGGGGTTGGGCTACACCTTC.